This T cell receptor (beta chain) was observed in a study of identical twins. Study outcomes and limitations: Interpretation of the results relied on cross-sectional statistical analysis and not on following the same donors. Within beta out-of-frame sequences, the excess sharing observed between twins was weaker.

Remarks on this clonotype: The target antigen is unknown.

MiXCR, run by TCRdb on the 5' RACE reads, gives a single entry per CDR3 protein. This table holds roughly 190,000 distinct CDR3 sequences, approximately 15% found once. The CDR3 has 16 residues. With 2 bases removed from V and 5 bases from J, the gap between germline ends came to 18 bases. Germline V lookup: CDR1 LGHDT, CDR2 YNNKEL (reference sequence). Separately, the same data were catalogued under a study of T cells expressing NK-cell markers.

Source material: CD8+ T cells sorted from blood. This receptor was taken from a woman aged 18 to 35 in good health. The chain combines TRBV3-1 with TRBJ2-5; weak D call: TRBD2 (6 bases). The DNA for the CDR3 is TGTGCCAGCAGCCAATTTGCAAGGAGCGGGCGGGAGACCCAGTACTTC. This gives the protein CASSQFARSGRETQYF.